This T cell receptor beta chain is drawn from a study of blood T cells in healthy people across ages. Broader study findings: Measured against age, TCR beta diversity per million T cells decreased in a roughly linear manner.

It was with a sample-barcoded 5' primer and a J-beta primer mix that a second PCR of roughly 6 to 12 cycles was run. TCRdb independently ran MiXCR on the 5' RACE reads; one entry per CDR3 protein. The sample lists approximately 350,000 distinct CDR3 sequences; roughly half were seen once. The study recruited healthy Caucasian donors from Russia who were aged about 6 to 95. The CDR3 runs 15 residues. Trimming cost V 5 bases and J 7 bases; bases outside gene matches: 5. Germline assignment: CDR1 MNHEY and CDR2 SVGEGT. Notes on this clonotype: Its antigen is not identified.

This clonotype was sampled from a man aged 55 to 69 in good health. The chain uses TRBV6-2 or TRBV6-3 and TRBJ2-2; 12 nucleotides align to TRBD2. Sequenced input: blood. The CDR3 DNA reads as TGTGCCAGCAGTAGACTAGCGGGAGTTAACGGGGAGCTGTTTTTT. Encoded protein: CASSRLAGVNGELFF.